This T cell receptor (beta chain) is drawn from a study of cytomegalovirus exposure and HLA in healthy donors (dated by TCRdb to about 2017). A note on the overall study: According to an earlier analysis of 450 to 650 of the donors, 150 million to 200 million T cells yielded 95 million to 140 million unique TCR beta sequences and about 300 Gb of sequence data. The aim of the study was to test whether cataloging public T cell receptors could identify signatures of past pathogen exposure. In a later analysis, previously published TCR beta repertoires from about 670 donors were re-analyzed and high-resolution HLA genotyping was added so that TCR occurrence patterns could be studied. Roughly 300 gigabases of sequencing data and approximately 92 million unique TCR sequences made up an early release that covered several hundred HLA-typed donors. Across around 400 genotyped donors of the cohort, an average of roughly 230,000 unique TCR beta nucleotide sequences per donor were sequenced, and approximately 19% of those sequences were non-productive. The T cell repertoires of 666 subjects were profiled by immunosequencing and related to cytomegalovirus serostatus. In addition to the first cohort of 666 subjects, a separate validation cohort of approximately 130 different subjects was used. To decide whether each TCR beta V gene segment behaved as functional or pseudogenic, an earlier analysis of some 580 of the donors relied on high-throughput TCR beta sequencing. The genetic ancestry cluster associated with self-reported Caucasian donors included 80% to 90% of the roughly 410 genotyped donors. Typing coverage differed by locus: A, B, C, DRB1 and DQB1 were typed in roughly 620-630 donors, DQA1 in around 500, DPA1 in some 610, and DPB1 in roughly 470. Every repertoire in the discovery cohort had been generated on one and the same sequencing platform. Four to six DR-DQ haplotypes were handled as single units for association and clustering, since linkage in the cohort was strong. Alongside the repertoire data, information on donor age, sex, ethnicity and CMV serostatus was compiled. Rather than using new phenotypic data, the later analysis identified candidate immune exposures from TCR beta sequences and from how often those sequences occurred across donors. A later genetic analysis used genome-wide SNP genotypes for 398 of the 666 donors, treating that subset as a discovery cohort. HLA typing included class I and class II loci at four-digit resolution. The study combined high-throughput TCR immunosequencing, statistical association of individual TCRs with disease status, and machine learning to predict cytomegalovirus infection status.

The cohort consisted of hundreds of healthy bone marrow donors. At the time of sampling, every cohort member was nominally healthy, though immune exposures that went unrecorded were likely present. The donor tested CMV seropositive, placing the donor among the approximately 290 seropositive members of the cohort. A peripheral blood sample was collected from each donor, and TCR beta sequencing was performed on peripheral blood mononuclear cells. Genomic DNA was extracted from the blood cell samples with the Qiagen DNeasy Blood Extraction Kit. General findings and caveats noted by the study authors: The study gave a list of 150 to 200 TCR beta chains associated with cytomegalovirus. In a later analysis, HLA-associated TCR beta chains showed more clonal expansion and lower generation probabilities than non-associated chains that were equally common. A further reported finding was that TCR beta sequences accurately predicted the HLA-A and HLA-B alleles for most subjects in the first cohort. A later analysis associated about 16,000 TCR beta sequences with specific HLA alleles at a false discovery rate of 0.05. Three of the identified cytomegalovirus-associated TCR beta chains were confirmed in vitro to be specific for cytomegalovirus antigens. Approximately 18 rarely observed V segments, including chromosome 9 orphons, were excluded from the earlier analysis of some 590 of the donors because counts were too low. Assigning TCR associations to individual alleles was difficult when HLA alleles, especially DR and DQ, strongly co-occurred. Linkage disequilibrium might explain the correlated functional status among segregating V segments, but an unknown experimental factor could not be ruled out. The presence/absence analyses assumed that sequencing depth was roughly uniform across donors, and that assumption may not be true. Because HLA typing was missing for some donors at each locus, association tests included only the typed subset. In a later analysis, most CMV-associated TCR beta chains were found to appear HLA-restricted, with HLA associations seemingly driven largely by CMV exposure. Immune exposure information for the cohort was limited to CMV serostatus. The 87-base-pair reads could not distinguish some IMGT-functional V segments, including TRBV6-2 and TRBV6-3, so those segments were excluded. A later analysis found that TCR association rates varied across HLA loci, with DRB1 alleles showing the most associated TCRs and HLA-C alleles the fewest. According to a later genetic analysis, donors in an Asian-associated ancestry cluster had fewer N-insertions in productive TCRs than the approximately 650-donor mean. The authors suggested that the approach could potentially be generalized to other disease states and immunological phenotypes. A later analysis reported that several top co-occurrence clusters appeared linked to parvovirus B19, influenza, CMV and Epstein-Barr virus. While some public TCRs were present in many individuals, most TCR sequences turned up only very rarely across donors. In an earlier analysis of 587 of the donors, most TCR beta V segments appeared in productive rearrangements about 87% or about 30% of the time, broadly matching IMGT annotations. A later genetic analysis associated a missense DCLRE1C variant with V-gene and J-gene trimming of TCR beta chains, and an independent cohort replicated the association. The classifier was reported to diagnose cytomegalovirus status with high specificity and sensitivity in both the original cohort and the validation cohort. In this cohort, only TCR beta chains were sequenced, and detectable features were limited by the absence of alpha or paired-chain data. The sequencing pipeline was judged likely to have produced a cluster of highly shared sequence variants as a technical artifact.

This clone was observed a single time. Its target antigen remains unknown. No much larger clone exists at a distance of one base, and base qualities are not known. Library method: the immunoSEQ multiplex PCR assay. For the multiplex PCR, a mixture combining 60 forward primers for TCR Vbeta segments and 13 reverse primers for TCR Jbeta segments was used. A multiplex PCR assay on genomic DNA amplified the CDR3 region of rearranged TCR beta genes. The Illumina HiSeq System was used to sequence the amplified TCR beta libraries as 87-base-pair reads. Under the source paper's analysis protocol: In a later analysis, tens of millions of unique TCR beta chains were counted across the approximately 640 repertoires, and roughly 11 million of these chains were shared by at least two donors. To remove PCR and sequencing errors, raw reads were error-corrected and collapsed into unique sequences using a nearest-neighbor algorithm that merged closely related sequences. Alignment of CDR3 sequences to IMGT reference sequences was used to assign V, D and J gene segments. For a sequence to be retained, a match of at least six nucleotides to both a V gene segment and a J gene segment was required. Rearrangements were classified as productive when the CDR3 lacked stop codons and remained in frame with V and J, and all other rearrangements were classified as non-productive. CDR3 was defined by IMGT convention, running from the second conserved V-encoded cysteine to the conserved J-encoded phenylalanine. In an earlier analysis of around 570 of the donors, sequences lacking an unambiguous match to a single V gene segment were excluded. In an earlier analysis of 587 of the donors, a V segment was called functional when productive rearrangements were above 56.7%, and segregating when the standard deviation between donors exceeded 5%. A statistical classification framework was built to diagnose cytomegalovirus status from the catalog of TCR beta chain sequences. In a later analysis, TCR nucleotide sequences were compared against IMGT/GENE-DB human TR gene sequences so that V and J genes could be assigned. The TCRdist pipeline was used in a later analysis to assign CDR3 sequences and most-parsimonious VDJ recombination scenarios. In a later analysis, every TCR beta chain was defined by the combination of its CDR3 amino acid sequence and its V-gene family, and reads without a unique V-gene family were dropped. As a way to deal with suspected cross-contamination and a sequencing artifact, a later analysis dropped under 600 nucleotide sequences that were highly shared and had low generation probability. In a later analysis, a clonal expansion index for each public chain was calculated from normalized within-repertoire ranks of inferred template counts. In a later analysis, generation probabilities were computed using a VDJ recombination model fitted to out-of-frame rearrangements, and the results were checked against IGoR. A later analysis scored TCR-TCR, TCR-HLA and TCR-CMV co-occurrence with hypergeometric tests, applying a repertoire-size bias correction to TCR pairs. False discovery rates were estimated in a later analysis by permuting HLA or CMV assignments 20 times. In a later analysis, co-occurring TCRs were grouped using DBSCAN, and TCRdist sequence similarity was added for clustering within HLA-allele-positive subsets. Repertoires with fewer than 30,000 or more than 120,000 public chains were left out of co-occurrence clustering, as were four to six repertoires with anomalous nucleotide sharing. The source is immuneACCESS, and TCRdb retained only in-frame sequences with V and J called. Part of the clones is not carried over; for the studies checked, unresolved V genes explain less than half of this, and the remainder is unexplained. V and J calls and clone size come straight from that table; D and trimming were deduced from the DNA. The sample records about 160,000 clones, 75% to 80% of which are singletons. Around 0.96% of the sample belongs to the ten largest clones.

Measured from the cysteine to the phenylalanine, the CDR3 is 15 residues long. Of all the DNA, just the CDR3 is kept, 45 bases in frame from base 1. V is cut back by 11 bases and J by 2 bases, with 4 bases in the junction unmatched. In the germline V gene, CDR1 corresponds to MDHEN and CDR2 to SYDVKM. The rearrangement joined TRBV28 to TRBJ2-2; TRBD2 agrees with 14 junctional bases. The receptor was derived from a woman aged 45-60 years in good health and CMV-seropositive. The sample was PBMCs. Read as DNA, the sequence is TGTGCCGCCGGACTAGCGGGGGGTAACACCGGGGAGCTGTTTTTT. Translated, it reads CAAGLAGGNTGELFF.